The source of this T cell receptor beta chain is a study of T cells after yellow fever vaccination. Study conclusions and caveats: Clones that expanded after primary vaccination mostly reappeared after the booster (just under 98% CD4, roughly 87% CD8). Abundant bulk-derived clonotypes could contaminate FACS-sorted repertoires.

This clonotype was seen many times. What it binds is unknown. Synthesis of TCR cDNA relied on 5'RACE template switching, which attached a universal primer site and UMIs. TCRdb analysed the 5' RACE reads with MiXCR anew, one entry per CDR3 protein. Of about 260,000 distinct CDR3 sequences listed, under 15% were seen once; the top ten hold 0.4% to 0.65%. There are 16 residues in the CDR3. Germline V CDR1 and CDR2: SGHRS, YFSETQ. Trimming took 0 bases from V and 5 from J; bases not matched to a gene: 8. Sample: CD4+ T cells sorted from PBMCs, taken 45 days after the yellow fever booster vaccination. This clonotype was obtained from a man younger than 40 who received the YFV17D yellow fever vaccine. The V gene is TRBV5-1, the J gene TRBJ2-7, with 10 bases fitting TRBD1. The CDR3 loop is CASSLVSGQGNNEQYF. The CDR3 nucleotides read TGCGCCAGCAGCTTGGTGTCGGGACAGGGGAACAACGAGCAGTACTTC. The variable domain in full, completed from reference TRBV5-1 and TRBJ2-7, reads KAGVTQTPRYLIKTRGQQVTLSCSPISGHRSVSWYQQTPGQGLQFLFEYFSETQRNKGNFPGRFSGRQFSNSRSEMNVSTLELGDSALYLCASSLVSGQGNNEQYFGPGTRLTVT.